This paragraph reports one T cell receptor (beta chain). This sample was included in a study of T cells in Graves' hyperthyroidism and ophthalmopathy. Study-wide context: The blood sample was taken at first diagnosis, before treatment began.

The J segment lost 8 bases and the V segment lost 2 bases, leaving 0 bases of the junction unmatched. The CDR3 has 12 residues. Per the germline V gene, CDR1 is WNHNN and CDR2 is SYGVQD (reference sequence). RNA transcripts yielded amplified TCR beta CDR3 regions. A first-round RT-PCR of the TCR CDR3 used the HTBI primer set. One entry per CDR3 protein, called by TCRdb with MiXCR from the multiplex PCR reads. The repertoire has hundreds of thousands of distinct CDR3 sequences, roughly 40% of them found once; the top ten carry 8.9%. Diagnosis of hyperthyroidism was new in patients aged 18 to 65, and its duration was under 2 months. The PBMCs were sourced from fresh peripheral blood (approximately 10 ml).

The genes are TRBV10-1 and TRBJ1-3; 7 nucleotides line up with TRBD1. The material sequenced was blood. The clonotype was recovered from a man aged 18 to 30 with Graves' hyperthyroidism. The CDR3 region is CASSETGDTIYF. The CDR3 DNA is TGCGCCAGCAGTGAGACAGGGGACACCATATATTTT.